This TCR beta chain was identified during a study of T cell changes during pregnancy in multiple sclerosis. Some clones are missing from TCRdb's copy, which holds only in-frame ones; the method was immunoSEQ multiplex PCR. This table has some 52,000 clones, approximately 92% appearing once. The sample here was CD4+ T cells from peripheral blood mononuclear cells, taken in the third trimester of pregnancy. The sequence was obtained from a female donor with multiple sclerosis, enrolled in a pregnancy study.

DNA for the CDR3: TGTGCCAGCAGTGAAACAGCTGGGGCCTATGGCTACACCTTC. Its protein is CASSETAGAYGYTF. The chain employs TRBV2 and TRBJ1-2; a weak D match, TRBD1 (5 bases). The CDR3 contains 14 residues. V lost 2 bases and J 4 bases, leaving 11 bases between the germline ends. From germline, CDR1 is SNHLY and CDR2 FYNNEI.